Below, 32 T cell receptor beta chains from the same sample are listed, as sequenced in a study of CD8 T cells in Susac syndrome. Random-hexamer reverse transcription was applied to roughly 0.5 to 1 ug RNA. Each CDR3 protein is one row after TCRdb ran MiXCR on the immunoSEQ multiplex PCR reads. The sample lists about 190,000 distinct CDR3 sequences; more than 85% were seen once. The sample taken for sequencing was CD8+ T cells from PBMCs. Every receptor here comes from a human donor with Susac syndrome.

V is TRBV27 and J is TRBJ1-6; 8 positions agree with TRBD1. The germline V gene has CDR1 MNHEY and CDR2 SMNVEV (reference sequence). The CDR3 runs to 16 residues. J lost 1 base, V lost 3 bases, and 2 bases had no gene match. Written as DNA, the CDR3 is TGTGCCAGCAGTTTCCAGGGGGCGTCCTATAATTCACCCCTCCACTTT. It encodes CASSFQGASYNSPLHF.

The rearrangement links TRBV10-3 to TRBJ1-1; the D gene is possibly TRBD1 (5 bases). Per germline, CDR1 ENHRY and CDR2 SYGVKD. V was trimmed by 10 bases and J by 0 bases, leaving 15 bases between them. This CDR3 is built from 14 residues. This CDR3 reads CATTAGTVNTEAFF. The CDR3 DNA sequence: TGTGCCACTACTGCCGGGACGGTGAACACTGAAGCTTTCTTT.

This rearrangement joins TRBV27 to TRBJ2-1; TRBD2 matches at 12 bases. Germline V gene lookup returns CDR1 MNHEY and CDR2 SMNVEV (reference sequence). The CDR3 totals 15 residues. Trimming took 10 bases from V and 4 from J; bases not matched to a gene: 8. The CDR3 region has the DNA TGTGCCACCCAACTAGCGGGGGGACCTTACAATGAGCAGTTCTTC. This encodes CATQLAGGPYNEQFF.

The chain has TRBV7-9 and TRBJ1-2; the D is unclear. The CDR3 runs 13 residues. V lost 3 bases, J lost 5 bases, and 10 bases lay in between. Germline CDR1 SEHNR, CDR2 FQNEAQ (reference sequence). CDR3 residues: CASSFSIFYGYTF. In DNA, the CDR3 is TGTGCCAGCAGCTTCAGTATTTTTTATGGCTACACCTTC.

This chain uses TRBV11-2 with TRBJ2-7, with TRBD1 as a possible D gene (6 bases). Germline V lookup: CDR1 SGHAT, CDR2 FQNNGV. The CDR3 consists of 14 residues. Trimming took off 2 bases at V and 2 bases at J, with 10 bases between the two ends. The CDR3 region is CASSLRDITYEQYF. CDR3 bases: TGTGCCAGCAGCTTAAGGGACATAACCTACGAGCAGTACTTC.

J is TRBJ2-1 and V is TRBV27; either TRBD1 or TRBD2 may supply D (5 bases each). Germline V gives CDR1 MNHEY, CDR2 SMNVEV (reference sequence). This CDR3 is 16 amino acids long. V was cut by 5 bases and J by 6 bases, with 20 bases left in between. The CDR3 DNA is TGTGCCAGCAGTCCGGACCCGGGACCGGCCTCCAATGAGCAGTTCTTC. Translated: CASSPDPGPASNEQFF.

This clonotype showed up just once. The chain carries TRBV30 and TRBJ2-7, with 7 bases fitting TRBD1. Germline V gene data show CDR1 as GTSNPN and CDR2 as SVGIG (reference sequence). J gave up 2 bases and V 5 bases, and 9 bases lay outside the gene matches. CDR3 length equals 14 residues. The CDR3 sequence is CAWAWDSITYEQYF. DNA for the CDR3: TGTGCCTGGGCCTGGGACAGTATAACCTACGAGCAGTACTTC.

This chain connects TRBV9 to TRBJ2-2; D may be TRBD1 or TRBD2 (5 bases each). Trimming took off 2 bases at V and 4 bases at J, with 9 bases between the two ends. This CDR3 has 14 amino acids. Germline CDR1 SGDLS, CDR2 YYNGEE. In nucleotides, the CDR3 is TGTGCCAGCAGCGTTGGGGGAAGCACCGGGGAGCTGTTTTTT. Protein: CASSVGGSTGELFF.

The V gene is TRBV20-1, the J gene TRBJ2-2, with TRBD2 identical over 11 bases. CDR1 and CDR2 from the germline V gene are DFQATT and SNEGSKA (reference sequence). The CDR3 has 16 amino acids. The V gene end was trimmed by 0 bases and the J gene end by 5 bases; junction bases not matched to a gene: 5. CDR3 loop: CSARDATSGETGELFF. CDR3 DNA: TGCAGTGCTAGAGATGCGACTAGCGGGGAAACCGGGGAGCTGTTTTTT.

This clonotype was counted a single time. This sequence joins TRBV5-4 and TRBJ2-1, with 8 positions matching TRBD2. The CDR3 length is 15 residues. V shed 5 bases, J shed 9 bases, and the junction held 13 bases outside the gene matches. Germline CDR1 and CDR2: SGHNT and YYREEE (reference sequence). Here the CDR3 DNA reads TGTGCCAGCAGTGACCCGGGACTAGGGCTCAGTGAGCAGTTCTTC. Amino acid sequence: CASSDPGLGLSEQFF. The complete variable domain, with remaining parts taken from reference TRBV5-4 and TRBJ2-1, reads ETGVTQSPTHLIKTRGQQVTLRCSSQSGHNTVSWYQQALGQGPQFIFQYYREEENGRGNFPPRFSGLQFPNYSSELNVNALELDDSALYLCASSDPGLGLSEQFFGPGTRLTVL.

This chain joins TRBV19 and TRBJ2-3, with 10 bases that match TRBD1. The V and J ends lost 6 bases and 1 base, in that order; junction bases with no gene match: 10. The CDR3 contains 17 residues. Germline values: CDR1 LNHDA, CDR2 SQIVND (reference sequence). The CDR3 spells CASSTLGTGERTDTQYF. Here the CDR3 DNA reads TGTGCCAGTAGCACCCTTGGGACAGGGGAACGCACAGATACGCAGTATTTT.

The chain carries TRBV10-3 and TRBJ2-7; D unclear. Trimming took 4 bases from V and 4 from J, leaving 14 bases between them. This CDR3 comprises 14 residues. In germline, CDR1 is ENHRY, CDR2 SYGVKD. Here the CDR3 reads CAISADGKKYEQYF. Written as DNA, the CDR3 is TGTGCCATCAGTGCGGACGGTAAAAAGTACGAGCAGTACTTC.

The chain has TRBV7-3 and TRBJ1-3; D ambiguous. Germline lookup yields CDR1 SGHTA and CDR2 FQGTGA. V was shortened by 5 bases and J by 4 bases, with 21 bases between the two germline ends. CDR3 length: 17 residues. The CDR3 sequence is CASSPYGGPHGGNTIYF. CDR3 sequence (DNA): TGTGCCAGCAGCCCGTACGGCGGGCCTCACGGGGGAAACACCATATATTTT.

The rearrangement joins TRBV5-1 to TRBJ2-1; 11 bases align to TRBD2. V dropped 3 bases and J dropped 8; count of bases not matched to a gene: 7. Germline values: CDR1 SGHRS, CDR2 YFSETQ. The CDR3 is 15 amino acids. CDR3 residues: CASSYSGGAFYEQFF. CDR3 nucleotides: TGCGCCAGCAGCTATAGCGGGGGGGCATTTTATGAGCAGTTCTTC.

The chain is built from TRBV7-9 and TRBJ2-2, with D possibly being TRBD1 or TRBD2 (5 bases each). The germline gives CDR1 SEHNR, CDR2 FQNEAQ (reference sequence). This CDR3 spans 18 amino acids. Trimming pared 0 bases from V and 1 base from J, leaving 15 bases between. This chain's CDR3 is CASSLAAWGPENTGELFF. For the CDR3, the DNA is TGTGCCAGCAGCTTAGCAGCGTGGGGACCAGAGAACACCGGGGAGCTGTTTTTT. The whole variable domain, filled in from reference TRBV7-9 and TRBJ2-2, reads DTGVSQNPRHKITKRGQNVTFRCDPISEHNRLYWYRQTLGQGPEFLTYFQNEAQLEKSRLLSDRFSAERPKGSFSTLEIQRTEQGDSAMYLCASSLAAWGPENTGELFFGEGSRLTVL.

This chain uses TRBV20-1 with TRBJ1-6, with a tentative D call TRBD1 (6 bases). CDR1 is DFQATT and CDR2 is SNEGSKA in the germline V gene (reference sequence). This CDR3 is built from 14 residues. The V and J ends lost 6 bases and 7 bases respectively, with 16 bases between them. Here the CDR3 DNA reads TGCAGTGCCCCTACCGACAGGCCCAATTCACCCCTCCACTTT. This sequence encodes CSAPTDRPNSPLHF.

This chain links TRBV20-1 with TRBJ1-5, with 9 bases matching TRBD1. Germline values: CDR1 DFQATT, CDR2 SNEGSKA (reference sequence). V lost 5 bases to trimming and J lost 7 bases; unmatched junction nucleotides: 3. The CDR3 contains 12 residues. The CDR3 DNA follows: TGCAGTGCTGAACAGGGGGCACAGCCCCAGCATTTT. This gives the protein CSAEQGAQPQHF.

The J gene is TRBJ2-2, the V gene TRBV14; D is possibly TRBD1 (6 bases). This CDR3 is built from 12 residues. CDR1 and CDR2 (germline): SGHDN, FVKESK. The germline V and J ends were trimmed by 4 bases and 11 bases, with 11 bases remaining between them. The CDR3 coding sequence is TGTGCCAGCAGCCGGGGGACACCTGAGCTGTTTTTT. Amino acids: CASSRGTPELFF.

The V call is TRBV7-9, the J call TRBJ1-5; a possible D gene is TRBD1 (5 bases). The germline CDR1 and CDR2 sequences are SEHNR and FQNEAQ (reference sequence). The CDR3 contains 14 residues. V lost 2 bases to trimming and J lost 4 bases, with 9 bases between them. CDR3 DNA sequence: TGTGCCAGCAGCTTAAGCCAGGGTAATCAGCCCCAGCATTTT. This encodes CASSLSQGNQPQHF.

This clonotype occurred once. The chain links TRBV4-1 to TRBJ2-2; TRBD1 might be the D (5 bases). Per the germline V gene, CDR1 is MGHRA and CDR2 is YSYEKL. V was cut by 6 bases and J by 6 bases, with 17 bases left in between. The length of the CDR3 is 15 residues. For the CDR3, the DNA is TGCGCCAGCAGAGGGGCTCCATGGTCCCCCGGGGAGCTGTTTTTT. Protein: CASRGAPWSPGELFF.

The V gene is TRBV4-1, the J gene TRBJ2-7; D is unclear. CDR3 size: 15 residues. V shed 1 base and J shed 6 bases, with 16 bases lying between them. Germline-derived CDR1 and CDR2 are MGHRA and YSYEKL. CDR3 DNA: TGCGCCAGCAGCCAAGGGGCAGGTAGCTCATCCGAGCAGTACTTC. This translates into CASSQGAGSSSEQYF.

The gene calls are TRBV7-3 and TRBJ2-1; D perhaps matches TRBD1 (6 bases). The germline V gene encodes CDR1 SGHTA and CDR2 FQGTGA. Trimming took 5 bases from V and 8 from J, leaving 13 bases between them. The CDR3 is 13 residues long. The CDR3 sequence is CASSLPGDDEQFF. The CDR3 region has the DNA TGTGCCAGCAGCCTGCCAGGGGACGATGAGCAGTTCTTC.

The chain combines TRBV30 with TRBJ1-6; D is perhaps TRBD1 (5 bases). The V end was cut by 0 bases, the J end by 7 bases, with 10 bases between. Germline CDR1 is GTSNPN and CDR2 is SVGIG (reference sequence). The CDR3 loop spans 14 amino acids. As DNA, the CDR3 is TGTGCCTGGAGTGTCACAGGTCCAAATTCACCCCTCCACTTT. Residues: CAWSVTGPNSPLHF.

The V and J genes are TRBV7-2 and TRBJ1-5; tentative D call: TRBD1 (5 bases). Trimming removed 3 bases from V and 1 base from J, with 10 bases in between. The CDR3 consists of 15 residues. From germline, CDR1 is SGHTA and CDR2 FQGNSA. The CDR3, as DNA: TGTGCCAGCAGCTTTACCAGGGAGAGCAATCAGCCCCAGCATTTT. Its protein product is CASSFTRESNQPQHF.

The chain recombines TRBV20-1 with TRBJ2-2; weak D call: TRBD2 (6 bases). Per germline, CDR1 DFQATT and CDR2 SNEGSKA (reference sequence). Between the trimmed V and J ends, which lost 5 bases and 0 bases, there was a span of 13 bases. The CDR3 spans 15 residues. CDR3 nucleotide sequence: TGCAGTGCTTCCCCACTAGCTGCGAACACCGGGGAGCTGTTTTTT. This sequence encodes CSASPLAANTGELFF.

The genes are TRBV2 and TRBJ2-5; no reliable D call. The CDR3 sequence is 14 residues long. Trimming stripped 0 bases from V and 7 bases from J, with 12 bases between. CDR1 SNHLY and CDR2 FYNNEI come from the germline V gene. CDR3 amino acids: CASSEARSTGTQYF. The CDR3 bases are TGTGCCAGCAGTGAAGCGCGGTCCACTGGGACCCAGTACTTC.

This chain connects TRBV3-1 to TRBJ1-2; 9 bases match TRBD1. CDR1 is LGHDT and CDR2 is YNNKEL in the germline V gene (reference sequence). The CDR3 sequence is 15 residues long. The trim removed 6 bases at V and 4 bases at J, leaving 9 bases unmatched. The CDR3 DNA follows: TGTGCCAGCAGTCCGCTCGGGACAGGGACCTATGGCTACACCTTC. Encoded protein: CASSPLGTGTYGYTF. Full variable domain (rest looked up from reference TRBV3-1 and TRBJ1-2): DTAVSQTPKYLVTQMGNDKSIKCEQNLGHDTMYWYKQDSKKFLKIMFSYNNKELIINETVPNRFSPKSPDKAHLNLHINSLELGDSAVYFCASSPLGTGTYGYTFGSGTRLTVV.

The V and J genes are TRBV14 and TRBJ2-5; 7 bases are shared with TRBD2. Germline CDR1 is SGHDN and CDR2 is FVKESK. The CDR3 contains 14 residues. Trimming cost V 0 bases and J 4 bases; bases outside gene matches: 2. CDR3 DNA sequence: TGTGCCAGCAGCCAAGAGCGGGAGCTAGAGACCCAGTACTTC. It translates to CASSQERELETQYF. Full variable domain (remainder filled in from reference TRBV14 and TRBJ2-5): EAGVTQFPSHSVIEKGQTVTLRCDPISGHDNLYWYRRVMGKEIKFLLHFVKESKQDESGMPNNRFLAERTGGTYSTLKVQPAELEDSGVYFCASSQERELETQYFGPGTRLLVL.

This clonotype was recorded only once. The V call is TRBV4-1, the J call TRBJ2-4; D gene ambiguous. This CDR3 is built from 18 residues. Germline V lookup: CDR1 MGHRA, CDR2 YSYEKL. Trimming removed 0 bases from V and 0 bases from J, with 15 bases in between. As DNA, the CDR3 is TGCGCCAGCAGCCAAGATTTGGCTTATGTTCTAGCCAAAAACATTCAGTACTTC. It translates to CASSQDLAYVLAKNIQYF.

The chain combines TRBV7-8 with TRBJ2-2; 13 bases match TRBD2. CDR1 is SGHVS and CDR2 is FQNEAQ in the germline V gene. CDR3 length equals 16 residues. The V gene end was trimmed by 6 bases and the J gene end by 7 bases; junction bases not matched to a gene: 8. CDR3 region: CASRPGLAGVVGELFF. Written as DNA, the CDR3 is TGTGCCAGCAGACCTGGACTAGCGGGAGTGGTCGGGGAGCTGTTTTTT. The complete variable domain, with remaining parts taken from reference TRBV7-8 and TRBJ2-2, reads GAGVSQSPRYKVAKRGQDVALRCDPISGHVSLFWYQQALGQGPEFLTYFQNEAQLDKSGLPSDRFFAERPEGSVSTLKIQRTQQEDSAVYLCASRPGLAGVVGELFFGEGSRLTVL.

CDR3 nucleotides: TGTGCCAGCAGTCATACAGGGGTTAGGGATGAGCAGTTCTTC. Translated, it gives CASSHTGVRDEQFF. This sequence joins TRBV12-3 or TRBV12-4 and TRBJ2-1, with TRBD1 matching over 7 bases. J was trimmed by 8 bases and V by 5 bases; bases with no gene match: 9. This CDR3 is 14 amino acids long.

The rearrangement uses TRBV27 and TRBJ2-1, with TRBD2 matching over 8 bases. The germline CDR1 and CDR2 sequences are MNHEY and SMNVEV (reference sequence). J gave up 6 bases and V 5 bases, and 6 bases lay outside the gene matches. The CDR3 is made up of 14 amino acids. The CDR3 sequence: CASSPSGLGNEQFF. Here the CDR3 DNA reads TGTGCCAGCAGTCCCTCGGGACTAGGCAATGAGCAGTTCTTC.